This T cell receptor (beta chain) was profiled in a study of T cell repertoires in cytomegalovirus infection. The table lists this clonotype with a few counts. Its antigen is still unknown. TCRdb reanalysed the reads using MiXCR and keeps one entry per CDR3 protein. The sample has about 130,000 distinct CDR3 sequences; 32% are singletons. Germline CDR1 and CDR2: SGHNT and YYREEE (reference sequence). V lost 0 bases to trimming and J lost 6 bases, with 12 bases between them. This CDR3 has 14 amino acids. The chain links TRBV5-4 to TRBJ1-1; a weak D match, TRBD1 (5 bases). The sequencing here drew on CD8+ T cells from cultured PBMCs, taken from culture after CMV antigen stimulation. The sequence derives from a human donor in good health (CMV status not recorded). Some clones in this sample may be carry-over from other donors' samples. The CDR3: CASSLEGFSAEAFF. For the CDR3, the DNA is TGTGCCAGCAGCTTGGAGGGGTTTTCCGCTGAAGCTTTCTTT.